This is a list of T cell receptor beta chains from one sample in a study of cytomegalovirus exposure and HLA in healthy donors. Sequencing used immunoSEQ multiplex PCR; TCRdb keeps in-frame clones, though not all of them. Of some 140,000 clones listed, about three quarters are singletons. Sequencing was carried out using PBMCs. All receptors derive from a male donor in good health and CMV-seropositive. The CDR3 runs from the conserved cysteine through the conserved F or W. A D gene is named only where the DNA matches it firmly. Clone size is shown for a subset of rows, as once, few, many or a class of expanded clone.

v_call: TRBV5-1
clone_size: .
d_call: TRBD2
j_call: TRBJ2-4
cdr3_nt: TGCGCCAGCAGCTTGGTTTCTAGCGGGGCCCTCGCCAAAAACATTCAGTACTTC
cdr3_aa: CASSLVSSGALAKNIQYF

v_call: TRBV18
clone_size: .
d_call: TRBD1
j_call: TRBJ1-1
cdr3_nt: TGTGCCAGCTCCTTTCCCGGGACAGGTTCCCCCACTGAAGCTTTCTTT
cdr3_aa: CASSFPGTGSPTEAFF

v_call: TRBV18
clone_size: .
d_call: TRBD1
j_call: TRBJ2-5
cdr3_nt: TGTGCCAGCTCACCTGGACAGGGTTTCGGGTACCAAGAGACCCAGTACTTC
cdr3_aa: CASSPGQGFGYQETQYF

v_call: TRBV19
clone_size: once
d_call: TRBD1
j_call: TRBJ1-5
cdr3_nt: TGTGCCAGTAGTGACAGGGGGCAGGGTCAGCCCCAGCATTTT
cdr3_aa: CASSDRGQGQPQHF

v_call: TRBV5-6
clone_size: few
d_call: .
j_call: TRBJ1-4
cdr3_nt: TGTGCCAGCAGCCCAGGGTTCACTAATGAAAAACTGTTTTTT
cdr3_aa: CASSPGFTNEKLFF

v_call: TRBV5-4
clone_size: .
d_call: .
j_call: TRBJ1-3
cdr3_nt: TGTGCCAGCAGCATCACAGGGAGAGGGGGCTCTGGAAACACCATATATTTT
cdr3_aa: CASSITGRGGSGNTIYF

v_call: TRBV28
clone_size: .
d_call: TRBD2
j_call: TRBJ2-1
cdr3_nt: TGTGCCAGCAGCGTTACTAGCGGACCCTACAATGAGCAGTTCTTC
cdr3_aa: CASSVTSGPYNEQFF

v_call: TRBV7-3
clone_size: .
d_call: TRBD1
j_call: TRBJ1-1
cdr3_nt: TGTGCCAGCAGCCCCCAGGGGGGCACTGAAGCTTTCTTT
cdr3_aa: CASSPQGGTEAFF

v_call: TRBV6-6
clone_size: .
d_call: .
j_call: TRBJ1-1
cdr3_nt: TGTGCCAGCAGTTACACCCGGGACATGAACACTGAAGCTTTCTTT
cdr3_aa: CASSYTRDMNTEAFF

v_call: TRBV15
clone_size: .
d_call: .
j_call: TRBJ2-1
cdr3_nt: TGTGCCACGCGGCGAGACTCCTACAATGAGCAGTTCTTC
cdr3_aa: CATRRDSYNEQFF

v_call: TRBV7-8
clone_size: once
d_call: .
j_call: TRBJ2-1
cdr3_nt: TGTGCCAGCAGCCCCATCCGGGGTCCCAACAATGAGCAGTTCTTC
cdr3_aa: CASSPIRGPNNEQFF

v_call: TRBV10-3
clone_size: .
d_call: TRBD1
j_call: TRBJ2-7
cdr3_nt: TGTGCCATCAGTGAGCTAGGACAGGGTTTCAACGAGCAGTACTTC
cdr3_aa: CAISELGQGFNEQYF

v_call: TRBV6-1
clone_size: .
d_call: TRBD1
j_call: TRBJ2-1
cdr3_nt: TGTGCCAGCAGTGGGGTCGGGACAGGATCCTACAATGAGCAGTTCTTC
cdr3_aa: CASSGVGTGSYNEQFF

v_call: TRBV21-1
clone_size: .
d_call: .
j_call: TRBJ2-2
cdr3_nt: TGTGCCAGCAGCACCTCCGGGCGGGAGGAAAACACCGGGGAGCTGTTTTTT
cdr3_aa: CASSTSGREENTGELFF

v_call: TRBV11-2
clone_size: .
d_call: TRBD1
j_call: TRBJ1-1
cdr3_nt: TGTGCCAGCAGCTCGAACCGGGACAGGGGGTCGAACACTGAAGCTTTCTTT
cdr3_aa: CASSSNRDRGSNTEAFF

v_call: TRBV7-2
clone_size: .
d_call: TRBD2
j_call: TRBJ2-5
cdr3_nt: TGTGCCAGCAGACGAGGGGGACGGGGGGGCGGTCGGCAAGAGACCCAGTACTTC
cdr3_aa: CASRRGGRGGGRQETQYF

v_call: TRBV28
clone_size: .
d_call: TRBD2
j_call: TRBJ2-1
cdr3_nt: TGTGCCAGCAGTCCAGGCGGACTAGCGGGCTCCTACAATGAGCAGTTCTTC
cdr3_aa: CASSPGGLAGSYNEQFF

v_call: TRBV30
clone_size: .
d_call: TRBD1
j_call: TRBJ1-5
cdr3_nt: TGTGCCTGGACAGGGGGCGCGGGTCAGCCCCAGCATTTT
cdr3_aa: CAWTGGAGQPQHF

v_call: TRBV28
clone_size: .
d_call: .
j_call: TRBJ1-3
cdr3_nt: TGTGCCAGCAGTCCGGGGGATGGTAGCGGAATATATTTT
cdr3_aa: CASSPGDGSGIYF

v_call: TRBV7-2
clone_size: once
d_call: TRBD2
j_call: TRBJ2-3
cdr3_nt: TGTGCCAGCAGCTCCACCGGGACTAGCGGCACAGATACGCAGTATTTT
cdr3_aa: CASSSTGTSGTDTQYF

v_call: TRBV28
clone_size: .
d_call: .
j_call: TRBJ2-1
cdr3_nt: TGTGCCAGCAGTTTTGAAGACCCGGCCCGGAGGCACAATGAGCAGTTCTTC
cdr3_aa: CASSFEDPARRHNEQFF

v_call: TRBV7-9
clone_size: .
d_call: .
j_call: TRBJ1-2
cdr3_nt: TGTGCCAGCGGGGGGGCTAACTATGGCTACACCTTC
cdr3_aa: CASGGANYGYTF